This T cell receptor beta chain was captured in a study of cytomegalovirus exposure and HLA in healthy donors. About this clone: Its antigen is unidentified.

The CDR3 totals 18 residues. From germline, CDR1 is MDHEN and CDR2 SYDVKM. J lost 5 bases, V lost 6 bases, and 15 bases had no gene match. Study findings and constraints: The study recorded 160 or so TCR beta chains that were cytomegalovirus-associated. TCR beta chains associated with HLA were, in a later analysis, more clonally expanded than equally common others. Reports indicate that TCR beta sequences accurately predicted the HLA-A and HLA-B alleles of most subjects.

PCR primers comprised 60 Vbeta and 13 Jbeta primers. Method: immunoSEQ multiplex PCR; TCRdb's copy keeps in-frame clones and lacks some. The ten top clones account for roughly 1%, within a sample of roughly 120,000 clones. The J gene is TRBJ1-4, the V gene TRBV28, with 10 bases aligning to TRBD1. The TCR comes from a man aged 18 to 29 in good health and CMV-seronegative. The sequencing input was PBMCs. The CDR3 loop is CASSRVPGQGSRNEKLFF. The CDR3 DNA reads TGTGCCAGCAGCAGGGTCCCGGGACAGGGGAGTAGGAATGAAAAACTGTTTTTT.